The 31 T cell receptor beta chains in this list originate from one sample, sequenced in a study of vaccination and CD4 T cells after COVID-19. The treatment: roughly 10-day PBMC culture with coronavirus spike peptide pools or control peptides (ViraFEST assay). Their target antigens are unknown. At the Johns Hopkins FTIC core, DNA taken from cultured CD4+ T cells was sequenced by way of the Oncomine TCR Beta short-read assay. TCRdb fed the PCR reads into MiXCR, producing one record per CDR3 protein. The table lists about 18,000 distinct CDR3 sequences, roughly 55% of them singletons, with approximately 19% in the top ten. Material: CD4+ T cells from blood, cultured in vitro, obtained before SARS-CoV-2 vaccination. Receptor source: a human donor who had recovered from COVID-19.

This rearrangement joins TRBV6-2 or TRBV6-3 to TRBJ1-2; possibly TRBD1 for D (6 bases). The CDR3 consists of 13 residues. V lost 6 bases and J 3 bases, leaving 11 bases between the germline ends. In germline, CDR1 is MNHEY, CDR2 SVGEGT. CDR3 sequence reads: CASSNPGDYGYTF. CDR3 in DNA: TGTGCCAGCAGCAACCCAGGGGACTATGGCTACACCTTC.

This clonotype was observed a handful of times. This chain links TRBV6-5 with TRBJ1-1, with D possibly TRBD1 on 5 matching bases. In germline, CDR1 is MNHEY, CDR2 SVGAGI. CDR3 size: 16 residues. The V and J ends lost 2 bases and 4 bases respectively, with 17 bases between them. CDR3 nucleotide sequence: TGTGCCAGCAGTTACCAGTCAGCTGGGGGGGGCACTGAAGCTTTCTTT. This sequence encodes CASSYQSAGGGTEAFF.

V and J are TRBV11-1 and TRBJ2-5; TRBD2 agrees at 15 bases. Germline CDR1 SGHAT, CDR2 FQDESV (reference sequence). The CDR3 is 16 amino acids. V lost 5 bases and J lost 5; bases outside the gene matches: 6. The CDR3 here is CASSTGGTSGRETQYF. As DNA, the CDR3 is TGTGCCAGCAGCACCGGTGGGACTAGCGGGAGGGAGACCCAGTACTTC.

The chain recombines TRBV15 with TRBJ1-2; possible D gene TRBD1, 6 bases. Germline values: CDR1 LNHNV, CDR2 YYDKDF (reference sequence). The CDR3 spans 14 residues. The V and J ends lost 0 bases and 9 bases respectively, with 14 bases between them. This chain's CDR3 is CATSRDLGAGSYTF. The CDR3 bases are TGTGCCACCAGCAGAGATCTGGGGGCTGGGAGCTACACCTTC.

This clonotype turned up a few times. The CDR3 nucleotides read TGTGCCAGTAGCATACCCGGGACAGGGGATCAGCCCCAGCATTTT. Translated, it gives CASSIPGTGDQPQHF. J is TRBJ1-5 and V is TRBV19, with TRBD1 matching over 10 bases. The length of the CDR3 is 15 residues. Germline CDR1 is LNHDA and CDR2 is SQIVND (reference sequence). J was trimmed by 5 bases and V by 6 bases; bases with no gene match: 7.

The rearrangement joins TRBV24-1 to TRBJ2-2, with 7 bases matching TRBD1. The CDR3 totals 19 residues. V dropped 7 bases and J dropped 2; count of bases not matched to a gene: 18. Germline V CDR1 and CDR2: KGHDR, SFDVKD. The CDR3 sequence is CATRKGQPPNHRNTGELFF. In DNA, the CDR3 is TGTGCCACCAGGAAGGGACAGCCTCCCAACCATCGAAACACCGGGGAGCTGTTTTTT.

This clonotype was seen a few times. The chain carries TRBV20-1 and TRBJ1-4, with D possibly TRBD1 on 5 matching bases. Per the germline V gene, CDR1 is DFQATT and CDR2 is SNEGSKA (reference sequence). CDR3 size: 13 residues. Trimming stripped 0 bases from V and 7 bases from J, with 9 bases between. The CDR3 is CSARDPTGEKLFF. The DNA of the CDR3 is TGCAGTGCTAGAGATCCTACAGGTGAAAAACTGTTTTTT.

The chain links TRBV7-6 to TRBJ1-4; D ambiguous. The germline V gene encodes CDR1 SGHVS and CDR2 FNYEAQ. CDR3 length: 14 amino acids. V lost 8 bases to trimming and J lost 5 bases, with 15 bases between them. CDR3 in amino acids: CASSPASWNEKLFF. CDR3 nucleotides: TGTGCCAGCTCCCCCGCGTCATGGAATGAAAAACTGTTTTTT.

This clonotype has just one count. DNA for the CDR3: TGCAGCGCCGCCGGACAGGGCGTAACTGAAGCTTTCTTT. Residues: CSAAGQGVTEAFF. The V and J genes are TRBV29-1 and TRBJ1-1; 8 positions agree with TRBD1. V lost 7 bases and J lost 5; bases outside the gene matches: 9. Germline CDR1 and CDR2: SQVTM and ANQGSEA. The CDR3 has 13 amino acids.

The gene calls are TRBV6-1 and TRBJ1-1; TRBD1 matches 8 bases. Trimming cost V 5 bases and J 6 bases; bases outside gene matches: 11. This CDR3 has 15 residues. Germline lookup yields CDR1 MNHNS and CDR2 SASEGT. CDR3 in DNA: TGTGCCAGCAGTCCCCTCGGACAGGGAAGCGCTGAAGCTTTCTTT. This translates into CASSPLGQGSAEAFF.

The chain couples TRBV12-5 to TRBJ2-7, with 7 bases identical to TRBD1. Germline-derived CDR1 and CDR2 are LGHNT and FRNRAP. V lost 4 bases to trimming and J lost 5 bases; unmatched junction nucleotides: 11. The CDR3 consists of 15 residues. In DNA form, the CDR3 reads TGTGCTAGTGGTTCCTCCGGACAGGTTGTTGACGAGCAGTACTTC. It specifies CASGSSGQVVDEQYF.

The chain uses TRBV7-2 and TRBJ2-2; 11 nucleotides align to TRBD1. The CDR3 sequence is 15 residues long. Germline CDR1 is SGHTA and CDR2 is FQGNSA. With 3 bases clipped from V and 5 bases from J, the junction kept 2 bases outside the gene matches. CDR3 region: CASSLGQGGTGELFF. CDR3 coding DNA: TGTGCCAGCAGCTTGGGACAGGGGGGGACCGGGGAGCTGTTTTTT.

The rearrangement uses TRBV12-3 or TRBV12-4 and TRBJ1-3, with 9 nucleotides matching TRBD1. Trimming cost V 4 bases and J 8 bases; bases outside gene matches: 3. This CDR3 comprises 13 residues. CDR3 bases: TGTGCCAGCAGTTCCGACAGGGGGGACACCATATATTTT. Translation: CASSSDRGDTIYF.

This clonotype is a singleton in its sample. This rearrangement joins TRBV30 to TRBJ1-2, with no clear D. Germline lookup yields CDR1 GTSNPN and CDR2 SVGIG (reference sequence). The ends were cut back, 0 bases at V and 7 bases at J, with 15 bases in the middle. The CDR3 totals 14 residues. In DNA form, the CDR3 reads TGTGCCTGGAGTGTAAGCCTCCAAGGAGGTGGCTACACCTTC. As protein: CAWSVSLQGGGYTF. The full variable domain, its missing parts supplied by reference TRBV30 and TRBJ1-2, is SQTIHQWPATLVQPVGSPLSLECTVEGTSNPNLYWYRQAAGRGLQLLFYSVGIGQISSEVPQNLSASRPQDRQFILSSKKLLLSDSGFYLCAWSVSLQGGGYTFGSGTRLTVV.

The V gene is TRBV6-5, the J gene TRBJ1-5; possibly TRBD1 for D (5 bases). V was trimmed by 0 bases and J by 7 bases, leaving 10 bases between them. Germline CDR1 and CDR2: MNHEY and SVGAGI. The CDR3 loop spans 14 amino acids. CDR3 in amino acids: CASSYSSRDQPQHF. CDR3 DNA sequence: TGTGCCAGCAGTTACTCGTCAAGGGACCAGCCCCAGCATTTT.

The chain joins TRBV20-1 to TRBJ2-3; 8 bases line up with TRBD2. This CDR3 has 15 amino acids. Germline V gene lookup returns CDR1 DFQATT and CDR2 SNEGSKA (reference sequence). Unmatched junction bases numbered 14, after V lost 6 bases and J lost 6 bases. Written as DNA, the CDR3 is TGCAGTGCCCTAAGCGGGAGACCCGAGGCGGATACGCAGTATTTT. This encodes CSALSGRPEADTQYF.

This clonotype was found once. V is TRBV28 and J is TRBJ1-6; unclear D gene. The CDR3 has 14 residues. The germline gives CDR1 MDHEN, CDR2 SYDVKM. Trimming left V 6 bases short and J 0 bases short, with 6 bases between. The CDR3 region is CASRLSSYNSPLHF. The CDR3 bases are TGTGCCAGCAGATTGAGCTCCTATAATTCACCCCTCCACTTT.

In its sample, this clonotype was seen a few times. The CDR3 is CASSPLASYQETQYF. Written as DNA, the CDR3 is TGTGCCAGCAGCCCCCTAGCCTCGTACCAAGAGACCCAGTACTTC. The chain recombines TRBV6-2 or TRBV6-3 with TRBJ2-5; D is possibly TRBD2 (5 bases). Germline CDR1 and CDR2: MNHEY and SVGEGT. The CDR3 sequence is 15 residues long. V was cut by 6 bases and J by 0 bases, with 14 bases left in between.

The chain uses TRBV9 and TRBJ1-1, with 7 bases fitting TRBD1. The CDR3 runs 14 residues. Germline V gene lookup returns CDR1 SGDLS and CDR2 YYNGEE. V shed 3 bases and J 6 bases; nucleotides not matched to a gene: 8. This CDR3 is CASSEQGKKAEAFF. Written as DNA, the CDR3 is TGTGCCAGCAGCGAACAGGGGAAGAAAGCTGAAGCTTTCTTT.

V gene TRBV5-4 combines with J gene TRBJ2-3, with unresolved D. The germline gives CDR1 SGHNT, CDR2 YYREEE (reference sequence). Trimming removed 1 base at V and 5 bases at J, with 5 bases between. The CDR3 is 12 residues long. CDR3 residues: CASSLPRDTQYF. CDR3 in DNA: TGTGCCAGCAGCTTGCCCAGAGATACGCAGTATTTT.

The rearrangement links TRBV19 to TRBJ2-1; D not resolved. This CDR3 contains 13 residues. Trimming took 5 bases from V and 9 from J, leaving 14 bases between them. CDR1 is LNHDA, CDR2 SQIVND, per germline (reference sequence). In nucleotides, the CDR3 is TGTGCCAGTAGTGTGGCCTCCCGAGGTGAGCAGTTCTTC. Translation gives CASSVASRGEQFF.

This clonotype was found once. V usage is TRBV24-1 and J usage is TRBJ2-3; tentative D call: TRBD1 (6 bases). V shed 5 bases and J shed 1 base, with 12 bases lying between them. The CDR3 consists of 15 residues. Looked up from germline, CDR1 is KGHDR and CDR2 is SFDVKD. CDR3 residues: CATSVGARGTDTQYF. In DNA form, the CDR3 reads TGTGCCACCAGTGTGGGGGCGCGGGGCACAGATACGCAGTATTTT.

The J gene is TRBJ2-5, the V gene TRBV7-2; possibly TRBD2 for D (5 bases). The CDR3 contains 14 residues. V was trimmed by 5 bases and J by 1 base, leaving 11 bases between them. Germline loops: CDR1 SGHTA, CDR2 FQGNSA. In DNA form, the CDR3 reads TGTGCCAGCAGCCAAGGCGAGGGCCAAGAGACCCAGTACTTC. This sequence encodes CASSQGEGQETQYF. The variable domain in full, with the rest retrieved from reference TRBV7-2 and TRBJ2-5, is GAGVSQSPSNKVTEKGKDVELRCDPISGHTALYWYRQSLGQGLEFLIYFQGNSAPDKSGLPSDRFSAERTGGSVSTLTIQRTQQEDSAVYLCASSQGEGQETQYFGPGTRLLVL.

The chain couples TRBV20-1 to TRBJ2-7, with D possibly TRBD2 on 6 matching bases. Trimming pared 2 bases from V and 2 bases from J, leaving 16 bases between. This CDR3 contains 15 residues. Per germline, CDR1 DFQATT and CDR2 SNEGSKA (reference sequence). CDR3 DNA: TGCAGTGCTAGACCTCAGGTCGGACTAACCTACGAGCAGTACTTC. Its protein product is CSARPQVGLTYEQYF.

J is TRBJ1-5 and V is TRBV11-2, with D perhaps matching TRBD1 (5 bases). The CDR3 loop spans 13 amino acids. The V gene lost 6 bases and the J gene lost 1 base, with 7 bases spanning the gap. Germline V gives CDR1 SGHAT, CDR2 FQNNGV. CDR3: CASRAGSNQPQHF. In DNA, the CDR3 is TGTGCCAGCAGGGCAGGGAGCAATCAGCCCCAGCATTTT. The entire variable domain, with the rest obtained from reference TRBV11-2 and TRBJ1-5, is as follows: EAGVAQSPRYKIIEKRQSVAFWCNPISGHATLYWYQQILGQGPKLLIQFQNNGVVDDSQLPKDRFSAERLKGVDSTLKIQPAKLEDSAVYLCASRAGSNQPQHFGDGTRLSIL.

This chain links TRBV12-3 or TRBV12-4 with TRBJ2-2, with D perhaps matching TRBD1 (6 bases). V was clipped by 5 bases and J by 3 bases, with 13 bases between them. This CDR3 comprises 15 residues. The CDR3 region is CASSIQGFHTGELFF. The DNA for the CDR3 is TGTGCCAGCAGTATACAGGGATTTCACACCGGGGAGCTGTTTTTT.

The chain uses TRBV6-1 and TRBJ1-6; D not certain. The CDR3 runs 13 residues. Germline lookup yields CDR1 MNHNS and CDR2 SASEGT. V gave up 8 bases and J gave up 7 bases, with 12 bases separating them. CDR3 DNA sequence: TGTGCCAGCGGAATTTTGGGAAATTCACCCCTCCACTTT. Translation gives CASGILGNSPLHF.

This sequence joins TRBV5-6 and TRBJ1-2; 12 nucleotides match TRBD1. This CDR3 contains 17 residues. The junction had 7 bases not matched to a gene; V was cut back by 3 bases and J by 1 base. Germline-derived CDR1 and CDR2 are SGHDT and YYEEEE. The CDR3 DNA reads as TGTGCCAGCAGCTCCTCGGGACAGGGGGCGCTTAACTATGGCTACACCTTC. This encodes CASSSSGQGALNYGYTF.

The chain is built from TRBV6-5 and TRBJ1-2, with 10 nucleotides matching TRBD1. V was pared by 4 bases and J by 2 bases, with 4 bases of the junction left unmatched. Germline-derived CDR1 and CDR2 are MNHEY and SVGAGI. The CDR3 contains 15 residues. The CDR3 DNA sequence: TGTGCCAGCAGTTGGGGACAGGGGACGAACTATGGCTACACCTTC. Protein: CASSWGQGTNYGYTF.

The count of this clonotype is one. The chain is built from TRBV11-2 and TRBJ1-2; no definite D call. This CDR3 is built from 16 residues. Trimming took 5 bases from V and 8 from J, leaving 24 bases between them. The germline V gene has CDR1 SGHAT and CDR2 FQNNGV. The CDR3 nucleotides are TGTGCCAGCAGCCAGGACCCGCAGATGAGCGGCGAAGGCTACACCTTC. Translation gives CASSQDPQMSGEGYTF. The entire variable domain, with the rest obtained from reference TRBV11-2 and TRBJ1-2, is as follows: EAGVAQSPRYKIIEKRQSVAFWCNPISGHATLYWYQQILGQGPKLLIQFQNNGVVDDSQLPKDRFSAERLKGVDSTLKIQPAKLEDSAVYLCASSQDPQMSGEGYTFGSGTRLTVV.

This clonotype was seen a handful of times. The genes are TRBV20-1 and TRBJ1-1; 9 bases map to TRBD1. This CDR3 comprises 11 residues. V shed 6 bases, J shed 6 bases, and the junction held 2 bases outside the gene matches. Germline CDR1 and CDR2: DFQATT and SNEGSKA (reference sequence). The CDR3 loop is CSAGQGAEAFF. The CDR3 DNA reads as TGCAGTGCGGGACAGGGTGCTGAAGCTTTCTTT.